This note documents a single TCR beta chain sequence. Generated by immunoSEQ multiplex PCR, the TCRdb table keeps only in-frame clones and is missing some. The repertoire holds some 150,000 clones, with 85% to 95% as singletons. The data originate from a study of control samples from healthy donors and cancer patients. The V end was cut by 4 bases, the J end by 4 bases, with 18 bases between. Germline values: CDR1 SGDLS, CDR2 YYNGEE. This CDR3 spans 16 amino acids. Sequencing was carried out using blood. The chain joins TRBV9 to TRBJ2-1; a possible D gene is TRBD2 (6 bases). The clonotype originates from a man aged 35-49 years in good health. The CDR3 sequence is CASSPLMAGPYNEQFF. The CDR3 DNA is TGTGCCAGCAGCCCCTTGATGGCGGGACCTTACAATGAGCAGTTCTTC.